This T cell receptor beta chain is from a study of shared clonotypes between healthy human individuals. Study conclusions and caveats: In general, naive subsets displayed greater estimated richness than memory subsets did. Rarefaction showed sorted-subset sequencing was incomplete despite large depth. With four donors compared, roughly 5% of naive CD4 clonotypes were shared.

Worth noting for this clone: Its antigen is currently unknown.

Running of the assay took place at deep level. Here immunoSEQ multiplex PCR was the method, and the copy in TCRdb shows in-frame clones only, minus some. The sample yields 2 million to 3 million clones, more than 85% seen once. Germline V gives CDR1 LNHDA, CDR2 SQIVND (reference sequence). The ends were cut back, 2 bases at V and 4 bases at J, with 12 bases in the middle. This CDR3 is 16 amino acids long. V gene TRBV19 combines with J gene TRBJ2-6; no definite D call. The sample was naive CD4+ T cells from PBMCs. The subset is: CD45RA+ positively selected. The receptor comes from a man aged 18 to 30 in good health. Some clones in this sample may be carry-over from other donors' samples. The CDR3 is CASSITPGSGANVLTF. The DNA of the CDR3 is TGTGCCAGTAGTATAACTCCGGGTTCCGGGGCCAACGTCCTGACTTTC.